This note documents a single T cell receptor beta chain sequence. V lost 7 bases, J lost 1 base, and 14 bases lay in between. The CDR3 is 15 residues long. CDR1 MDHEN and CDR2 SYDVKM come from the germline V gene. The data originate from a study of CD8 T cells in Susac syndrome. Reverse transcription of roughly 0.45 to 1 ug RNA used random hexamers. TCRdb ran MiXCR on the immunoSEQ multiplex PCR reads and lists one entry per CDR3 protein. This table has roughly 140,000 distinct CDR3 sequences, about 93% appearing once. Sequencing of TCR beta was performed on blood CD8+ T cells and on blood CD4+ T cells.

This TCR was recovered from a human donor in good health. This chain links TRBV28 with TRBJ1-3; a weak D match, TRBD1 (5 bases). Input material: CD8+ T cells from PBMCs. The CDR3 DNA reads as TGTGCCAGCACCATTTGGCAGGGTTCTGGAAACACCATATATTTT. It encodes CASTIWQGSGNTIYF.